Reported below is one TCR beta chain. The target antigen is unknown. The data originate from a study of CD8+CD57+ T cells in acquired aplastic anemia. Turning to the study itself: The mean DNA yield obtained from sorted CD4+ and CD8+ cells came to approximately 3 ug. Regarding the study as a whole: Any difference that existed in CD8+ Simpson's diversity between patients and controls was not significant. About 29 sequences, all CD8+ CDR3, were shared between patients and controls.

Template material for TCR beta VDJ and CDR3 profiling consisted of genomic DNA. TCRdb fed the reads into MiXCR, producing one record per CDR3 protein. The repertoire consists of about 180,000 distinct CDR3 sequences, with 48% occurring once and the leading ten covering about an eighth. The germline CDR1 and CDR2 sequences are SGHAT and FQNNGV. The CDR3 contains 17 residues. The V and J ends lost 5 bases and 2 bases respectively, with 19 bases between them. Selection for sequencing was limited to patients who had shown CD8+CD57+ cell expansion by flow cytometry. Severe acquired aplastic anemia was diagnosed in all patients.

Input material: sorted CD4+, CD8+, or CD8+CD57+ T cells (not recorded which) from PBMCs. This sequence originates from a human donor with aplastic anemia. The chain recombines TRBV11-2 with TRBJ2-4; D may match TRBD1 or TRBD2 (5 bases each). CDR3 loop: CASSTLFGQGPKNIQYF. The CDR3 bases are TGTGCCAGCAGCACCCTCTTCGGCCAGGGACCCAAAAACATTCAGTACTTC.